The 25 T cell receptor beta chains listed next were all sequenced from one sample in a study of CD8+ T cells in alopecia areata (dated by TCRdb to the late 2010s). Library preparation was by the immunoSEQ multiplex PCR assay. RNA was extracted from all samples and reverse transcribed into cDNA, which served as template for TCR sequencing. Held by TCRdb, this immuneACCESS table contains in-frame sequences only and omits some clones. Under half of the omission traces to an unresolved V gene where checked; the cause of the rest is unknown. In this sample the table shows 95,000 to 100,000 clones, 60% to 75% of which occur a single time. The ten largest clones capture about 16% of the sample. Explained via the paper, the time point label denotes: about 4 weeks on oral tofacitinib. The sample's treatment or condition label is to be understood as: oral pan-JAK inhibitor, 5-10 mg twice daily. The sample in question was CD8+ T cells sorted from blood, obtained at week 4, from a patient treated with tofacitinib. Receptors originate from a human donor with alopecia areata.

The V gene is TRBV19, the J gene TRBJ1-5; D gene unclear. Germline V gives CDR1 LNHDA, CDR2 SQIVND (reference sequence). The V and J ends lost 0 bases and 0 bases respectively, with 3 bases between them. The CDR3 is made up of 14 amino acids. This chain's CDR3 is CASSIENSNQPQHF. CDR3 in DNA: TGTGCCAGTAGTATAGAGAATAGCAATCAGCCCCAGCATTTT.

DNA for the CDR3: TGCGCCAGCAGCCAGGGACTAGCGGCAGACAATGAGCAGTTCTTC. As protein: CASSQGLAADNEQFF. J is TRBJ2-1 and V is TRBV4-3, with 11 bases matching TRBD2. J was trimmed by 5 bases and V by 3 bases; bases with no gene match: 3. The CDR3 covers 15 residues. The germline V gene has CDR1 LGHNA and CDR2 YSLEER.

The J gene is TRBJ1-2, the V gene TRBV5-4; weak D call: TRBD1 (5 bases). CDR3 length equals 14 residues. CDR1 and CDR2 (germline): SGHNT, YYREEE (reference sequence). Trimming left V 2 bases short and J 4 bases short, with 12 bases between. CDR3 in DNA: TGTGCCAGCAGCTTAAGGGGAACCTCCTATGGCTACACCTTC. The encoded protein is CASSLRGTSYGYTF.

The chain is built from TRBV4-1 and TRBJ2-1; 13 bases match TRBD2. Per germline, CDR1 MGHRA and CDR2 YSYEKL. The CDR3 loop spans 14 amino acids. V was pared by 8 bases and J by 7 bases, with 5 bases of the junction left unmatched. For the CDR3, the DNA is TGCGCCAGCCAACTAGCGGGGGGGAGTAATGAGCAGTTCTTC. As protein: CASQLAGGSNEQFF.

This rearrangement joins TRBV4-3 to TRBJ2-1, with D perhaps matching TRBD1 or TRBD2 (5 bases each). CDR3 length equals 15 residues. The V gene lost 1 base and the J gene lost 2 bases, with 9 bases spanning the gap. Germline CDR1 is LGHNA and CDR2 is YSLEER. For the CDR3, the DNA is TGCGCCAGCAGCCAAGGGGGGTGGGCCTACAATGAGCAGTTCTTC. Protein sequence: CASSQGGWAYNEQFF.

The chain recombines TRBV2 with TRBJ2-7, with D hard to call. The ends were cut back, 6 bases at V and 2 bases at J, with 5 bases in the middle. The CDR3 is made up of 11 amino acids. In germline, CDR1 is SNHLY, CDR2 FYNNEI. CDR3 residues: CASRITYEQYF. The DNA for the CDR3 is TGTGCCAGCAGGATAACCTACGAGCAGTACTTC. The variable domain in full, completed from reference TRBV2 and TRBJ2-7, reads EPEVTQTPSHQVTQMGQEVILRCVPISNHLYFYWYRQILGQKVEFLVSFYNNEISEKSEIFDDQFSVERPDGSNFTLKIRSTKLEDSAMYFCASRITYEQYFGPGTRLTVT.

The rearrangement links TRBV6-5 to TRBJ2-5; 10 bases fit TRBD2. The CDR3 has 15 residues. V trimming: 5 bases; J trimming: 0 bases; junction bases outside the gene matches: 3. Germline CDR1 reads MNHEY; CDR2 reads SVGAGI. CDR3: CASSVLAGYQETQYF. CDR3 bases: TGTGCCAGCAGTGTACTAGCGGGGTACCAAGAGACCCAGTACTTC.

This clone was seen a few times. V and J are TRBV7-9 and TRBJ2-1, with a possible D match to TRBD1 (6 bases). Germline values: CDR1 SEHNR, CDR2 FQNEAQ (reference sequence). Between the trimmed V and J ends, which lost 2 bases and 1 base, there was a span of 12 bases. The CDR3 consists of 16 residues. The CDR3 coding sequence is TGTGCCAGCAGCTTAACGAGACAGGCTTCCTACAATGAGCAGTTCTTC. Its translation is CASSLTRQASYNEQFF.

CDR3 sequence reads: CASSGGNSYEQYF. The DNA of the CDR3 is TGCGCCAGCAGTGGGGGGAACTCCTACGAGCAGTACTTC. The chain uses TRBV4-1 and TRBJ2-7, with a weak D call TRBD2 (6 bases). The CDR3 runs to 13 residues. Germline CDR1 and CDR2: MGHRA and YSYEKL. Between the trimmed V and J ends, which lost 6 bases and 0 bases, there was a span of 9 bases.

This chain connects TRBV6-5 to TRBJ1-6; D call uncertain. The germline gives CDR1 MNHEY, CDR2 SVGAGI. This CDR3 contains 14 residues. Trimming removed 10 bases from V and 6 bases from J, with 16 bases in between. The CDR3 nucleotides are TGTGCCACCGCCCTGTTCCTCCCTAATTCACCCCTCCACTTT. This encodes CATALFLPNSPLHF.

The CDR3: CASSHRTLDIQYF. The CDR3 DNA follows: TGTGCCAGCAGCCATCGGACCCTGGACATTCAGTACTTC. The chain uses TRBV7-9 and TRBJ2-4, with unresolved D. Germline loops: CDR1 SEHNR, CDR2 FQNEAQ (reference sequence). V was cut by 5 bases and J by 8 bases, with 13 bases left in between. This CDR3 is built from 13 residues. Together with reference TRBV7-9 and TRBJ2-4, the CDR3 gives the full variable domain: DTGVSQNPRHKITKRGQNVTFRCDPISEHNRLYWYRQTLGQGPEFLTYFQNEAQLEKSRLLSDRFSAERPKGSFSTLEIQRTEQGDSAMYLCASSHRTLDIQYFGAGTRLSVL.

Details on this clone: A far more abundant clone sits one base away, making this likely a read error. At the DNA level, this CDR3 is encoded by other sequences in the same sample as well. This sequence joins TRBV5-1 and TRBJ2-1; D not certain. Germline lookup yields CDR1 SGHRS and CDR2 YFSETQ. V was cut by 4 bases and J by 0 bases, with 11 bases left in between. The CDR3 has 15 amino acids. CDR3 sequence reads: CASSPDLSSYNEQFF. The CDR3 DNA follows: TGCGCCAGCAGCCCCGACTTGAGCTCCTACAATGAGCAGTTCTTC. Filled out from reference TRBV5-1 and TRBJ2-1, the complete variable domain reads KAGVTQTPRYLIKTRGQQVTLSCSPISGHRSVSWYQQTPGQGLQFLFEYFSETQRNKGNFPGRFSGRQFSNSRSEMNVSTLELGDSALYLCASSPDLSSYNEQFFGPGTRLTVL.

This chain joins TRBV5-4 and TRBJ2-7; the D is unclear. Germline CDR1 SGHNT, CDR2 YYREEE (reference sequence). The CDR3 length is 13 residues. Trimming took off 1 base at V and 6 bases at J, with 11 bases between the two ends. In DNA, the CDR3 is TGTGCCAGCAGCTTGCGGAGTAGTCCCGAGCAGTACTTC. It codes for CASSLRSSPEQYF.

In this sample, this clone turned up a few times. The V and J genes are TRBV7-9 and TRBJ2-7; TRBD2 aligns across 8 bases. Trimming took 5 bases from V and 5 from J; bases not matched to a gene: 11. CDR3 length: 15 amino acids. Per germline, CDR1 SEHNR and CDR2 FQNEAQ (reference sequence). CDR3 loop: CASSNPGLEVNEQYF. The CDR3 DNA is TGTGCCAGCAGCAACCCGGGACTAGAAGTCAACGAGCAGTACTTC.

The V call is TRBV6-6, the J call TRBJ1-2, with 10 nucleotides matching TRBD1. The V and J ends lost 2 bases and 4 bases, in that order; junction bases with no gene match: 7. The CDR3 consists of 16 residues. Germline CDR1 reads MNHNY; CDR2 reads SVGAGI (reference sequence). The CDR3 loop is CASSYRDRGISYGYTF. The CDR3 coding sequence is TGTGCCAGCAGTTACCGGGACAGGGGAATATCCTATGGCTACACCTTC.

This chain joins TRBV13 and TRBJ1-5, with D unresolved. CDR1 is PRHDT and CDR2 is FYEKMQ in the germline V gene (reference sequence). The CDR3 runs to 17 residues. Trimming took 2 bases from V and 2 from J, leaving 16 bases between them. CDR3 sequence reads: CASSLWGGLGGNQPQHF. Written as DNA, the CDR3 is TGTGCCAGCAGCTTATGGGGAGGGTTGGGAGGCAATCAGCCCCAGCATTTT.

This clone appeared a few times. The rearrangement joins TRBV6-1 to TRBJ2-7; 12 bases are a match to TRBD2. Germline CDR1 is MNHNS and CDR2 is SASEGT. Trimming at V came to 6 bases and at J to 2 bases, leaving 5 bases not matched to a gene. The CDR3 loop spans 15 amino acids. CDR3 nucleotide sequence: TGTGCCAGCAGGTCAACTAGCGGGGGGACCTACGAGCAGTACTTC. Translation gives CASRSTSGGTYEQYF.

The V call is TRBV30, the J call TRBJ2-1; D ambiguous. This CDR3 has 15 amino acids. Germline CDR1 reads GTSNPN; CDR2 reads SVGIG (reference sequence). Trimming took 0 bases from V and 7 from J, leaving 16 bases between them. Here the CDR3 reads CAWSVGLAGRNEQFF. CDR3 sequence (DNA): TGTGCCTGGAGTGTAGGGTTAGCAGGTCGGAATGAGCAGTTCTTC.

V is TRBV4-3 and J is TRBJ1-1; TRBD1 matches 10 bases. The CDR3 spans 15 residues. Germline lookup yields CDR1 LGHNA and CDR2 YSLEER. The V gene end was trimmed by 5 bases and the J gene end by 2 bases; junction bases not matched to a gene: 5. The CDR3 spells CASSFRDRGNTEAFF. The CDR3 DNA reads TGCGCCAGCAGCTTCCGGGACAGGGGAAACACTGAAGCTTTCTTT.

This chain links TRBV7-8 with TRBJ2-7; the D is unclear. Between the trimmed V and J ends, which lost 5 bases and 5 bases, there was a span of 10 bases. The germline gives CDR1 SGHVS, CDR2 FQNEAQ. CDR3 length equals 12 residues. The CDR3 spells CASSEVGNEQYF. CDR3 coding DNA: TGTGCCAGCAGCGAAGTGGGGAACGAGCAGTACTTC.

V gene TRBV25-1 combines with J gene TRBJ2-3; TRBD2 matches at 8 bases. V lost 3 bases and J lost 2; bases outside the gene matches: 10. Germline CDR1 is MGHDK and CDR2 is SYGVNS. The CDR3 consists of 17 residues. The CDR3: CASSDLSSGEFTDTQYF. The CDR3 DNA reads TGTGCCAGCAGTGATTTAAGTAGCGGGGAATTCACAGATACGCAGTATTTT. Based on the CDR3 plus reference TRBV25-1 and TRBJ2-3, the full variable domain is EADIYQTPRYLVIGTGKKITLECSQTMGHDKMYWYQQDPGMELHLIHYSYGVNSTEKGDLSSESTVSRIRTEHFPLTLESARPSHTSQYLCASSDLSSGEFTDTQYFGPGTRLTVL.

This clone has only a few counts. The CDR3 coding sequence is TGCAGCGCAGGGGCCATGTACGAGCAGTACTTC. The encoded protein is CSAGAMYEQYF. The chain employs TRBV29-1 and TRBJ2-7, with D maybe TRBD1 (6 bases). The ends were cut back, 7 bases at V and 4 bases at J, with 11 bases in the middle. From germline, CDR1 is SQVTM and CDR2 ANQGSEA. The CDR3 loop spans 11 amino acids.

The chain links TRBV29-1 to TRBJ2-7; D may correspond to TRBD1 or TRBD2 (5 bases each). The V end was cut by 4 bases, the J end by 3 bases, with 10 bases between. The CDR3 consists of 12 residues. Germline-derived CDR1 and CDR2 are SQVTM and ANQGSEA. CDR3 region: CSVAGRGYEQYF. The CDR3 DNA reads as TGCAGCGTTGCGGGGCGAGGCTACGAGCAGTACTTC.

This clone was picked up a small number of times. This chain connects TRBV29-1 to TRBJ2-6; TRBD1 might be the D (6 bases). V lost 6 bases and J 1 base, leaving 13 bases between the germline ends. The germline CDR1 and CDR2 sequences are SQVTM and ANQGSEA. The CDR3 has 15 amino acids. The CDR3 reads CSVAGVGSGANVLTF. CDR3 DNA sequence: TGCAGCGTGGCAGGGGTTGGATCTGGGGCCAACGTCCTGACTTTC.

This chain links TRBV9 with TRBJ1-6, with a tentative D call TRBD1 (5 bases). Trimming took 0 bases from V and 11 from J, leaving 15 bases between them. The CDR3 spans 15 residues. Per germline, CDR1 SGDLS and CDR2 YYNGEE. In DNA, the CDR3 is TGTGCCAGCAGCGTAGCTACTGGGGGGGAGGCACCCCTCCACTTT. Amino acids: CASSVATGGEAPLHF.